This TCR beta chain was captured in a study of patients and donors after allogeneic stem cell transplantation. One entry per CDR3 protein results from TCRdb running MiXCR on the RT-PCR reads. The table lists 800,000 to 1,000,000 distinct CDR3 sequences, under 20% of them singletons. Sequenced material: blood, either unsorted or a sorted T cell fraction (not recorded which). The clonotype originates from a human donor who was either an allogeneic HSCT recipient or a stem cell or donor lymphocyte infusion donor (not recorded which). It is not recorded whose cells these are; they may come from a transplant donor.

In nucleotides, the CDR3 is TGCGCCAGCAGCTTGAGGGTAGTGGGGGGGAACACTGAAGCTTTCTTT. Protein sequence: CASSLRVVGGNTEAFF. The genes are TRBV5-1 and TRBJ1-1, with D possibly matching TRBD1 (5 bases). With 1 base removed from V and 1 base from J, the gap between germline ends came to 14 bases. There are 16 residues in the CDR3. Germline CDR1 and CDR2: SGHRS and YFSETQ. The full variable domain, in which reference TRBV5-1 and TRBJ1-1 provide the parts outside the CDR3, is KAGVTQTPRYLIKTRGQQVTLSCSPISGHRSVSWYQQTPGQGLQFLFEYFSETQRNKGNFPGRFSGRQFSNSRSEMNVSTLELGDSALYLCASSLRVVGGNTEAFFGQGTRLTVV.